Following are 25 T cell receptor beta chains from one sample sequenced in a study of blood T cell repertoires in COVID-19. The assay was immunoSEQ multiplex PCR, and TCRdb's table has in-frame clones only and misses some. The sample has 200,000 to 300,000 clones, about nine tenths seen once. The specimen sequenced was peripheral blood. The receptors shown here come from a man in his sixties who had recovered from COVID-19.

The genes are TRBV28 and TRBJ1-2, with D maybe TRBD1 (6 bases). Germline CDR1 reads MDHEN; CDR2 reads SYDVKM. The V end was cut by 7 bases, the J end by 7 bases, with 16 bases between. The CDR3 runs 13 residues. CDR3 DNA sequence: TGTGCCAGCATGGGGGGGGGCGGATTTGGCTACACCTTC. Translating gives CASMGGGGFGYTF.

This clone came up once. V is TRBV12-3 or TRBV12-4 and J is TRBJ2-7; 11 nucleotides align to TRBD2. The CDR3 covers 13 residues. The J segment lost 4 bases and the V segment lost 6 bases, leaving 2 bases of the junction unmatched. The CDR3 spells CASRLAGVYEQYF. CDR3 bases: TGTGCCAGCAGACTAGCGGGGGTTTACGAGCAGTACTTC.

The chain recombines TRBV7-8 with TRBJ2-7; D might be TRBD1 (6 bases). The germline CDR1 and CDR2 sequences are SGHVS and FQNEAQ. CDR3 length: 15 residues. V was pared by 2 bases and J by 2 bases, with 13 bases between. This CDR3 is CASSLRTGIAYEQYV. CDR3 DNA sequence: TGTGCCAGCAGCTTAAGAACAGGGATCGCCTACGAGCAGTACGTC.

The rearrangement joins TRBV24-1 to TRBJ2-2; 12 bases are shared with TRBD2. V lost 12 bases to trimming and J lost 4 bases; unmatched junction nucleotides: 17. Germline-derived CDR1 and CDR2 are KGHDR and SFDVKD. This CDR3 has 18 amino acids. The chain's CDR3 is CAPHRELAGGPITGELFF. The CDR3, as DNA: TGTGCCCCCCACCGAGAGCTAGCGGGGGGGCCAATCACCGGGGAGCTGTTTTTT.

The rearrangement uses TRBV5-1 and TRBJ1-2, with 9 bases matching TRBD1. Germline CDR1 is SGHRS and CDR2 is YFSETQ. The J segment lost 5 bases and the V segment lost 4 bases, leaving 6 bases of the junction unmatched. The CDR3 sequence is 14 residues long. DNA of the CDR3: TGCGCCAGCAGCATGAGTGGGACAGGGTATGGCTACACCTTC. Translated, it gives CASSMSGTGYGYTF.

The V and J genes are TRBV18 and TRBJ1-1; possibly TRBD1 for D (6 bases). The germline CDR1 and CDR2 sequences are KGHSH and LQKENI. V lost 1 base to trimming and J lost 4 bases, with 13 bases between them. CDR3 length: 15 amino acids. The CDR3 coding sequence is TGTGCCAGCTCACCACAGGGGGTTCGGGGCACTGAAGCTTTCTTT. It is translated as CASSPQGVRGTEAFF.

The chain combines TRBV2 with TRBJ1-4; D possibly corresponds to TRBD1 (5 bases). The CDR3 covers 15 residues. Trimming pared 1 base from V and 8 bases from J, leaving 14 bases between. Germline V gene lookup returns CDR1 SNHLY and CDR2 FYNNEI. Here the CDR3 DNA reads TGTGCCAGCAGTGAAGTAACAGGTTTTTTCGAAAAACTGTTTTTT. Its translation: CASSEVTGFFEKLFF.

The rearrangement uses TRBV5-4 and TRBJ1-2; unclear D gene. V lost 4 bases to trimming and J lost 8 bases, with 12 bases between them. CDR3 length equals 12 residues. Germline V gene lookup returns CDR1 SGHNT and CDR2 YYREEE (reference sequence). The CDR3 nucleotides read TGTGCCAGCAGCGCAACCCTCGGGGGCTACACCTTC. Its protein product is CASSATLGGYTF.

The rearrangement uses TRBV10-1 and TRBJ2-3; D may be TRBD2 (7 bases). This CDR3 is built from 18 residues. Trimming took 0 bases from V and 1 from J, leaving 17 bases between them. Germline CDR1 WNHNN, CDR2 SYGVQD (reference sequence). This CDR3 reads CASSESKAGASGTDTQYF. CDR3 sequence (DNA): TGCGCCAGCAGTGAGTCGAAGGCGGGGGCCTCGGGCACAGATACGCAGTATTTT.

This chain uses TRBV7-2 with TRBJ1-5; a possible D gene is TRBD1 (6 bases). CDR3 length: 15 residues. V was cut by 0 bases and J by 3 bases, with 9 bases left in between. From germline, CDR1 is SGHTA and CDR2 FQGNSA. CDR3 region: CASSLAQGLNQPQHF. CDR3 nucleotide sequence: TGTGCCAGCAGCTTAGCACAGGGCCTCAATCAGCCCCAGCATTTT.

The V and J genes are TRBV5-5 and TRBJ1-2; a possible D gene is TRBD1 (5 bases). V shed 0 bases and J shed 3 bases, with 9 bases lying between them. The CDR3 is 14 residues long. The germline V gene encodes CDR1 SGHKS and CDR2 YYEKEE (reference sequence). CDR3 in DNA: TGTGCCAGCAGCTTGGAGCGGGGCTACTATGGCTACACCTTC. It codes for CASSLERGYYGYTF. The full variable domain, rest sourced from reference TRBV5-5 and TRBJ1-2, is DAGVTQSPTHLIKTRGQQVTLRCSPISGHKSVSWYQQVLGQGPQFIFQYYEKEERGRGNFPDRFSARQFPNYSSELNVNALLLGDSALYLCASSLERGYYGYTFGSGTRLTVV.

This clone came up a few times. This sequence joins TRBV11-2 and TRBJ2-5; perhaps TRBD1 as D (6 bases). The CDR3 has 14 amino acids. The germline V and J ends were trimmed by 5 bases and 5 bases, with 15 bases remaining between them. Germline V CDR1 and CDR2: SGHAT, FQNNGV. The CDR3 nucleotides read TGTGCCAGCAGCACATACAGGGTCTGGGAGACCCAGTACTTC. It is translated as CASSTYRVWETQYF.

This chain links TRBV3-1 (or the pseudogene TRBV3-2) with TRBJ1-6; D possibly corresponds to TRBD1 (6 bases). Trimming left V 2 bases short and J 5 bases short, with 10 bases between. Germline CDR1 and CDR2: LGHDT and YNNKEL (reference sequence). The CDR3 runs to 15 residues. The CDR3 loop is CASSQTDRDNSPLHF. DNA of the CDR3: TGTGCCAGCAGCCAAACGGACAGAGATAATTCACCCCTCCACTTT.

This clone was detected a few times. The V gene is TRBV19, the J gene TRBJ2-7; 7 positions agree with TRBD2. CDR1 is LNHDA, CDR2 SQIVND, per germline (reference sequence). The junction had 9 bases not matched to a gene; V was cut back by 7 bases and J by 6 bases. This CDR3 region has 13 residues. For the CDR3, the DNA is TGTGCCAGTAAACGGAGCGGGGATAGCGAGCAGTACTTC. Amino acid sequence: CASKRSGDSEQYF.

J is TRBJ1-2 and V is TRBV24-1; TRBD1 agrees at 9 bases. The germline gives CDR1 KGHDR, CDR2 SFDVKD. The CDR3 sequence is 15 residues long. The ends lost 5 bases at V and 2 bases at J; junction bases unmatched: 5. The CDR3 reads CATSGRTGVNYGYTF. The CDR3 DNA sequence: TGTGCCACCAGTGGTAGGACAGGGGTGAACTATGGCTACACCTTC.

The rearrangement links TRBV18 to TRBJ2-3; 11 bases agree with TRBD2. CDR1 is KGHSH, CDR2 LQKENI, per germline. V dropped 6 bases and J dropped 2; count of bases not matched to a gene: 1. CDR3 size: 14 residues. The CDR3 sequence: CASSTSGVTDTQYF. The CDR3 DNA reads TGTGCCAGCTCGACTAGCGGGGTCACAGATACGCAGTATTTT.

The chain uses TRBV11-3 and TRBJ2-3; the D gene is possibly TRBD1 (5 bases). Deletions cut 1 base from V and 3 bases from J, with 8 bases between. Germline V gene sequence: CDR1 SGHNT, CDR2 YENEEA. CDR3 size: 14 residues. CDR3 sequence (DNA): TGTGCCAGCAGCTTAGGACAGACTACAGATACGCAGTATTTT. Protein product: CASSLGQTTDTQYF.

The rearrangement uses TRBV27 and TRBJ1-5, with 7 bases that match TRBD1. CDR3 length: 15 amino acids. The junction had 11 bases not matched to a gene; V was cut back by 6 bases and J by 6 bases. Per germline, CDR1 MNHEY and CDR2 SMNVEV (reference sequence). The DNA for the CDR3 is TGTGCCAGCAGGCCCGGGCGACAGGGTTTTCAGCCCCAGCATTTT. Amino acids: CASRPGRQGFQPQHF.

Here the CDR3 DNA reads TGTGCCAGCAGAGACAGGGATGGACGGGCTAATGAAAAACTGTTTTTT. Amino acids: CASRDRDGRANEKLFF. This sequence joins TRBV27 and TRBJ1-4, with TRBD1 matching over 7 bases. Losses at the gene ends were 6 bases for V and 3 bases for J; bases not matched to a gene: 10. The CDR3 is made up of 16 amino acids. CDR1 is MNHEY, CDR2 SMNVEV, per germline (reference sequence).

This clone was observed a single time. The genes are TRBV27 and TRBJ2-1, with a possible D match to TRBD2 (5 bases). V was shortened by 3 bases and J by 9 bases, with 12 bases between the two germline ends. Germline CDR1 and CDR2: MNHEY and SMNVEV (reference sequence). The CDR3 is made up of 13 amino acids. For the CDR3, the DNA is TGTGCCAGCAGTTTCAGTATAGCGAGTGAGCAGTTCTTC. Amino acids: CASSFSIASEQFF.

The chain combines TRBV6-6 with TRBJ2-1, with TRBD1 matching 9 bases. The CDR3 extends over 15 amino acids. Trimming at V came to 0 bases and at J to 5 bases, leaving 2 bases not matched to a gene. Germline V CDR1 and CDR2: MNHNY, SVGAGI (reference sequence). CDR3 nucleotides: TGTGCCAGCAGTTACTCTCGGACAGGGGACAATGAGCAGTTCTTC. Translated, it gives CASSYSRTGDNEQFF.

The chain links TRBV6-6 to TRBJ2-7; 7 positions agree with TRBD2. Losses at the gene ends were 4 bases for V and 2 bases for J; bases not matched to a gene: 2. The CDR3 is made up of 13 amino acids. Per germline, CDR1 MNHNY and CDR2 SVGAGI (reference sequence). CDR3 region: CASSWEGTYEQYF. CDR3 nucleotides: TGTGCCAGCAGTTGGGAGGGTACCTACGAGCAGTACTTC.

J is TRBJ2-4 and V is TRBV14, with 8 positions matching TRBD1. J lost 2 bases, V lost 4 bases, and 13 bases had no gene match. Germline CDR1 reads SGHDN; CDR2 reads FVKESK. CDR3 size: 18 residues. Here the CDR3 reads CASSRAPRAGGSKNIQYF. In DNA, the CDR3 is TGTGCCAGCAGCCGAGCGCCCCGGGCAGGGGGCTCCAAAAACATTCAGTACTTC.

The V gene is TRBV19, the J gene TRBJ1-1, with TRBD1 as a possible D gene (5 bases). CDR1 LNHDA and CDR2 SQIVND come from the germline V gene (reference sequence). This CDR3 comprises 15 residues. The germline V and J ends were trimmed by 2 bases and 6 bases, with 16 bases remaining between them. CDR3 sequence (DNA): TGTGCCAGTAGTATACGAAGGGGTGTTTACGCTGAAGCTTTCTTT. It is translated as CASSIRRGVYAEAFF.

The chain uses TRBV7-8 and TRBJ1-5, with D unclear. Germline loops: CDR1 SGHVS, CDR2 FQNEAQ. Trimming removed 4 bases from V and 1 base from J, with 8 bases in between. This CDR3 is built from 14 residues. CDR3 in DNA: TGTGCCAGCAGCTCCCAGATCAGCAATCAGCCCCAGCATTTT. Its translation is CASSSQISNQPQHF. The entire variable domain, with the rest obtained from reference TRBV7-8 and TRBJ1-5, is as follows: GAGVSQSPRYKVAKRGQDVALRCDPISGHVSLFWYQQALGQGPEFLTYFQNEAQLDKSGLPSDRFFAERPEGSVSTLKIQRTQQEDSAVYLCASSSQISNQPQHFGDGTRLSIL.